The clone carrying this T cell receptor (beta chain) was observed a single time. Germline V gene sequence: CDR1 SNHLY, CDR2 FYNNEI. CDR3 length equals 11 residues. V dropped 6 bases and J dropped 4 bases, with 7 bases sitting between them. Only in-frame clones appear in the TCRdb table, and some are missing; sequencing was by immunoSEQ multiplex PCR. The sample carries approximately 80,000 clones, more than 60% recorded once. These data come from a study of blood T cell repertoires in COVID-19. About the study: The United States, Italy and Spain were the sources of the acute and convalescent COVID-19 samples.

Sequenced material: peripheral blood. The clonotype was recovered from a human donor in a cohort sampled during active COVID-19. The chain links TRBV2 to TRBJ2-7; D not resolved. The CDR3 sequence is CASSPLYEQYF. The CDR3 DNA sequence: TGTGCCAGCAGCCCCCTATACGAGCAGTACTTC.